This TCR beta chain originates from a study of graft-versus-host responses after intestinal transplantation. Background on the study: Every one of the recipients received anti-thymocyte globulin induction and afterwards took tacrolimus and steroids for around 3 years.

TCRdb's copy holds only in-frame clones and misses some; the assay was immunoSEQ multiplex PCR. The sample comprises about 120,000 clones, roughly 95% of which are singletons, and more than 3% rests with the top ten. Concerning this clone: The antigen is not known.

This TCR was sampled from a human donor who received an intestinal transplant. The sample here was unstimulated CD8+ T cells sorted from spleen or lymph node cells, taken before intestinal transplant.

CDR3 in DNA: TGTGCCAGCAGCTTAGGGACTAGCGGGTCTAGCACAGATACGCAGTATTTT. This sequence encodes CASSLGTSGSSTDTQYF. The chain links TRBV13 to TRBJ2-3, with 10 bases matching TRBD2. The trim removed 0 bases at V and 0 bases at J, leaving 3 bases unmatched. The CDR3 loop spans 17 amino acids. Germline assignment: CDR1 PRHDT and CDR2 FYEKMQ (reference sequence). The full variable domain, with the rest looked up from reference TRBV13 and TRBJ2-3, is AAGVIQSPRHLIKEKRETATLKCYPIPRHDTVYWYQQGPGQDPQFLISFYEKMQSDKGSIPDRFSAQQFSDYHSELNMSSLELGDSALYFCASSLGTSGSSTDTQYFGPGTRLTVL.